One sample yielded the 8 T cell receptor beta chains listed below, sequenced in a study of blood T cell repertoires in COVID-19. TCRdb's copy holds only in-frame clones and misses some; the assay was immunoSEQ multiplex PCR. The table records about 170,000 clones, around 80% of them present only once. Sequencing was done on a sample of PBMCs or T cells enriched from blood (not recorded which). The receptors derive from a woman in her 70s in a cohort exposed to, infected with or recovered from COVID-19 (not recorded which).

This clone was seen just once. The J gene is TRBJ1-3, the V gene TRBV18; 8 nucleotides align to TRBD1. J lost 2 bases, V lost 6 bases, and 6 bases had no gene match. Per the germline V gene, CDR1 is KGHSH and CDR2 is LQKENI. The CDR3 consists of 15 residues. Here the CDR3 reads CASSLDRVPGNTIYF. In DNA form, the CDR3 reads TGTGCCAGCTCGTTGGACAGGGTCCCTGGAAACACCATATATTTT.

The genes are TRBV28 and TRBJ1-4; the D gene is possibly TRBD1 (6 bases). V lost 7 bases and J 8 bases, leaving 14 bases between the germline ends. Per germline, CDR1 MDHEN and CDR2 SYDVKM. The CDR3 covers 13 residues. The CDR3 spells CASTEGGIEKLFF. In nucleotides, the CDR3 is TGTGCCAGCACAGAAGGGGGAATCGAAAAACTGTTTTTT.

CDR3 sequence reads: CASRGLAVETQYF. CDR3 sequence (DNA): TGTGCCAGCAGGGGACTAGCGGTCGAGACCCAGTACTTC. J is TRBJ2-5 and V is TRBV3-1 (or the pseudogene TRBV3-2), with 11 bases identical to TRBD2. Germline V gene sequence: CDR1 LGHDT, CDR2 YNNKEL (reference sequence). The CDR3 runs 13 residues. Trimming took 6 bases from V and 5 from J; bases not matched to a gene: 2.

This chain uses TRBV20-1 with TRBJ1-4; a possible D gene is TRBD1 (5 bases). Trimming removed 6 bases at V and 8 bases at J, with 10 bases between. CDR3 length: 11 amino acids. Germline values: CDR1 DFQATT, CDR2 SNEGSKA (reference sequence). CDR3 DNA sequence: TGCAGTGCAGAGAAGGGGGAAAAACTGTTTTTT. It yields the protein CSAEKGEKLFF.

This chain links TRBV7-8 with TRBJ1-2, with a possible D match to TRBD1 (6 bases). This CDR3 spans 15 amino acids. V lost 5 bases to trimming and J lost 2 bases, with 15 bases between them. Germline values: CDR1 SGHVS, CDR2 FQNEAQ. The chain's CDR3 is CASSQQGQINYGYTF. The DNA for the CDR3 is TGTGCCAGCAGCCAGCAAGGACAGATCAACTATGGCTACACCTTC.

This chain joins TRBV4-3 and TRBJ2-7, with 10 positions matching TRBD2. The J segment lost 7 bases and the V segment lost 1 base, leaving 7 bases of the junction unmatched. Looked up from germline, CDR1 is LGHNA and CDR2 is YSLEER. The CDR3 covers 15 residues. CDR3 DNA sequence: TGCGCCAGCAGCCAAGGCAGGACTAGCGGTCTGGAGCAGTACTTC. It yields the protein CASSQGRTSGLEQYF.

This chain joins TRBV2 and TRBJ2-1, with D perhaps matching TRBD2 (5 bases). Trimming shortened V by 1 base and J by 5 bases, and 18 bases separated the two germline ends. This CDR3 has 17 residues. Germline loops: CDR1 SNHLY, CDR2 FYNNEI. CDR3 DNA sequence: TGTGCCAGCAGTGAAGGCGGCCGGACCCGAGGGCACAATGAGCAGTTCTTC. Translated: CASSEGGRTRGHNEQFF.

As to this clone: Since a much larger clone is just one base distant, this may be a read error. The chain recombines TRBV7-2 with TRBJ1-5; possibly TRBD1 for D (6 bases). This CDR3 has 13 amino acids. Germline loops: CDR1 SGHTA, CDR2 FQGNSA. V lost 3 bases and J 4 bases, leaving 7 bases between the germline ends. As DNA, the CDR3 is TGTGCCAGCAGCTTTGGACAGAATCAGCCCCAGCATTTT. Protein sequence: CASSFGQNQPQHF.